This is a list of T cell receptor beta chains from one sample in a study of blood T cell repertoires in COVID-19. TCRdb keeps only in-frame clones here, not all; method: immunoSEQ multiplex PCR. The table lists about 80,000 clones, roughly 80% of them singletons. Sequenced input: peripheral blood. The origin of the receptors is a woman aged 70-85 years with acute or convalescent COVID-19. Each CDR3 is given with its conserved first and last residue. The D gene is left open where the match is weak. The size of a clone is reported for some rows only, either as once, few or many, or as a class for expanded clones.

v_gene	abundance	d_gene	j_gene	CDR3nt	CDR3aa
TRBV27	.	.	TRBJ2-3	TGTGCCAGCAGTTTAAGGCCGCCGGGAGCTAGCACAGATACGCAGTATTTT	CASSLRPPGASTDTQYF
TRBV28	once	.	TRBJ1-4	TGTGCCACCCAGGACAGCTTAAATGAAAAACTGTTTTTT	CATQDSLNEKLFF
TRBV19	.	.	TRBJ1-2	.	CASSLSWDTSYGYTF
TRBV28	once	.	TRBJ2-7	TGTGCCAGCAGTTCCGGGGTAAGACTTTACGAGCAGTACTTC	CASSSGVRLYEQYF
TRBV6-4	.	.	TRBJ2-3	TGTGCCAGCAGTGGTCTGGGCAGCACAGATACGCAGTATTTT	CASSGLGSTDTQYF
TRBV2	once	TRBD2	TRBJ2-7	TGTGCCAGCAGCCCAGGACTAGCGGGAGCTAGGGAGCAGTACTTC	CASSPGLAGAREQYF
TRBV12-3/TRBV12-4	.	.	TRBJ1-2	TGTGCCGTGGGGGCAGGGGTATCCTATGGCTACACCTTC	CAVGAGVSYGYTF
TRBV15	.	.	TRBJ1-4	TGTGCCACCAGCAGAGACTTCGGGGAGAATGAAAAACTGTTTTTT	CATSRDFGENEKLFF
TRBV19	.	TRBD1	TRBJ2-6	TGTGCCAGTAGTATTGAAACAGGGGTAGTTTCTGGGGCCAACGTCCTGACTTTC	CASSIETGVVSGANVLTF
TRBV5-1	few	.	TRBJ2-7	TGCGCCAGCAGCGTGGACAGTTCTACCTACGAGCAGTACTTC	CASSVDSSTYEQYF
TRBV3-1/TRBV3-2	.	.	TRBJ1-5	TGTGCCAGCAGCCAGTATAGCAATCAGCCCCAGCATTTT	CASSQYSNQPQHF
TRBV4-1	.	.	TRBJ2-7	TGCGCCAGCAGCCAAGATCTGCGGGTCCACGAGCAGTACTTC	CASSQDLRVHEQYF
TRBV7-2	.	.	TRBJ2-1	TGTGCCAGCAGCGCCGAGAGGTGGATGGCTGAGCAGTTCTTC	CASSAERWMAEQFF
TRBV19	once	.	TRBJ2-2	TGTGCCAGTAGATCCCAACAGATCTCGAACACCGGGGAGCTGTTTTTT	CASRSQQISNTGELFF
TRBV24-1	.	.	TRBJ2-3	TGTGCCACCAGTGATCCGGATGTGGAGAGCACAGATACGCAGTATTTT	CATSDPDVESTDTQYF
TRBV5-1	.	TRBD1	TRBJ2-7	TGCGCCAGCAGCTCCGGACAGGGGCAGGGGGAAGAGCAGTACTTC	CASSSGQGQGEEQYF
TRBV10-3	.	.	TRBJ1-6	TGTGCCATCAGTGAGCGCCAGGCTAATTCACCCCTCCACTTT	CAISERQANSPLHF
TRBV5-1	.	TRBD1	TRBJ1-1	TGCGCCAGCAGCTTGGTATCAGGGGGCGCGACAGAAGCTTTCTTT	CASSLVSGGATEAFF
TRBV7-2	.	.	TRBJ2-2	TGTGCCAGCAGCTTAGTTGGGGAGCCCGGGGAGCTGTTTTTT	CASSLVGEPGELFF
TRBV2	once	TRBD1	TRBJ1-3	TGTGCCAGCAGGGGGACAGGGGGCAAGCCTGGAAACACCATATATTTT	CASRGTGGKPGNTIYF
TRBV2	.	.	TRBJ1-4	TGTGCCAGCAGTACCCAGGGAACTAATGAAAAACTGTTTTTT	CASSTQGTNEKLFF
TRBV15	.	.	TRBJ2-1	TGTGCCACCAGCAGAGAGAGTCGCAATGAGCAGTTCTTC	CATSRESRNEQFF
TRBV10-3	.	TRBD1	TRBJ2-1	TGTGCCATCAGTGGGGACAGCCCCAATGAGCAGTTCTTC	CAISGDSPNEQFF
TRBV7-3	.	TRBD2	TRBJ2-7	TGTGCCAGCAGCCCGGCGGGGGGAGTTTCGGGCGAGCAGTACTTC	CASSPAGGVSGEQYF
TRBV7-8	.	TRBD2	TRBJ2-7	TGTGCCAGCAGCTTAGGACCCCCCCTAGCGGGGGACTCCTACGAGCAGTACTTC	CASSLGPPLAGDSYEQYF
TRBV5-4	.	.	TRBJ2-1	TGTGCCAGCAGCTTGTCCAACAATGAGCAGTTCTTC	CASSLSNNEQFF
TRBV6-5	.	.	TRBJ2-7	TGTGCCAGCAGTTATCCAGGCCTCCCCTACGAGCAGTACTTC	CASSYPGLPYEQYF
TRBV25-1	.	.	TRBJ1-6	TGTGCCAGCATTGGGAGCTCCTATAATTCACCCCTCCACTTT	CASIGSSYNSPLHF
TRBV29-1	.	TRBD1	TRBJ1-2	TGCAGCGTTGCGGACAGGATCAACTATGGCTACACCTTC	CSVADRINYGYTF
TRBV18	.	.	TRBJ1-4	TGTGCCAGCTCACCGTCGATTCAAGTGGGCGAAAAACTGTTTTTT	CASSPSIQVGEKLFF
TRBV10-1	few	.	TRBJ1-1	TGCGCCAGCAGTGAGCTTCGGGGAATTGGCACTGAAGCTTTCTTT	CASSELRGIGTEAFF
TRBV3-1/TRBV3-2	once	.	TRBJ1-2	TGTGCCAGCAGCCAAGGCGGGAACGGCTACACCTTC	CASSQGGNGYTF
TRBV7-2	.	.	TRBJ2-3	TGTGCCAGCAGCTTAGTGCGGGGTTATACGCAGTATTTT	CASSLVRGYTQYF
TRBV29-1	.	TRBD1	TRBJ1-1	TGCAGCGTTGCCCTGGGACAGATGAACACTGAAGCTTTCTTT	CSVALGQMNTEAFF
TRBV11-2	.	TRBD1	TRBJ2-2	TGTGCCAGCAGCGGGGGACAGGGATTCACCGGGGAGCTGTTTTTT	CASSGGQGFTGELFF
TRBV7-8	.	.	TRBJ1-1	TGTGCCAGCAGCTCATTCGAGCGGGACTCTAAAGGTGGGCGCACTGAAGCTTTCTTT	CASSSFERDSKGGRTEAFF
TRBV29-1	.	TRBD1	TRBJ2-5	TGCAGCGTTCGGGACAGCAGGCAAGAGACCCAGTACTTC	CSVRDSRQETQYF
TRBV5-4	.	TRBD1	TRBJ2-7	TGTGCCAGCAGCTTGGATTTCGGGACAGGGGATGGCGAGCAGTACTTC	CASSLDFGTGDGEQYF
TRBV3-1/TRBV3-2	.	.	TRBJ2-2	TGTGCCAGCAGCCCGGTAGGAGGGATGACCGGGGAGCTGTTTTTT	CASSPVGGMTGELFF
TRBV13	few	.	TRBJ2-2	TGTGCCAGCAGCGCGACGAACACCGGGGAGCTGTTTTTT	CASSATNTGELFF
TRBV7-8	.	TRBD2	TRBJ2-3	TGTGCCAGCAGCTTAGTGACTAGCGGGTGGCACACAGATACGCAGTATTTT	CASSLVTSGWHTDTQYF
TRBV30	.	.	TRBJ1-1	TGTGCCTGGAGTTGGAGGGGAAACACTGAAGCTTTCTTT	CAWSWRGNTEAFF
TRBV7-8	.	.	TRBJ1-2	TGTGCCAGCAGCTTTGGGGGGAACTATGGCTACACCTTC	CASSFGGNYGYTF
TRBV6-6	.	TRBD1	TRBJ1-1	TGTGCCAGCAGTTACCGCCCGGACAGGGGGAACCCTGAAGCTTTCTTT	CASSYRPDRGNPEAFF
TRBV25-1	once	.	TRBJ2-3	TGTGCCAGCAGTGGAGTCGACTACCGCACAGATACGCAGTATTTT	CASSGVDYRTDTQYF
TRBV12-3/TRBV12-4	.	.	TRBJ1-2	TGTGCCAGCAGTCAGAGCAGGGCTGGCTACACCTTC	CASSQSRAGYTF
TRBV30	few	.	TRBJ1-1	TGTGCCTGGAGTCACCCCCGACGGACTGTGGACACTGAAGCTTTCTTT	CAWSHPRRTVDTEAFF
TRBV19	.	.	TRBJ1-2	TGTGCCAGTAGTATAGTCTTGGCGGGTAACTATGGCTACACCTTC	CASSIVLAGNYGYTF
TRBV19	once	.	TRBJ1-5	TGTGCCAGTAGTACCCGAACCGGACTTGCTAAAGGATCAAATCAGCCCCAGCATTTT	CASSTRTGLAKGSNQPQHF
TRBV18	once	TRBD1	TRBJ2-7	TGTGCCAGCTCACCGGCTGGACAGGGGTCCTACGAGCAGTACTTC	CASSPAGQGSYEQYF